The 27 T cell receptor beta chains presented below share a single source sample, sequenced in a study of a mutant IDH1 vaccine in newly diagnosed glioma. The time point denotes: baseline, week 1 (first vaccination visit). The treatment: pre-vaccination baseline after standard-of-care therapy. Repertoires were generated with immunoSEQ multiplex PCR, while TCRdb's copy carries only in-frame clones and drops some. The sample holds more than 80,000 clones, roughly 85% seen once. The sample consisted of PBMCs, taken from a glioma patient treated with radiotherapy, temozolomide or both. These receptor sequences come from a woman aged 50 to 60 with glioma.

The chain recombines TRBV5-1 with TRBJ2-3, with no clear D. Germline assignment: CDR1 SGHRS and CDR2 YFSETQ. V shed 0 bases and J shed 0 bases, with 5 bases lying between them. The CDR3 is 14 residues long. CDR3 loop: CASSLGRSTDTQYF. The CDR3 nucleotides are TGCGCCAGCAGCTTGGGGCGAAGCACAGATACGCAGTATTTT.

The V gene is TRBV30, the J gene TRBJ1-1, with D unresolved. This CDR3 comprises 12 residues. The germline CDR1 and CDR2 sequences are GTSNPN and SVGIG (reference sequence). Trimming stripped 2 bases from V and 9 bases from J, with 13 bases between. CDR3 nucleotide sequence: TGTGCCTGGAGTCATAGCCCCGGCCAAGCTTTCTTT. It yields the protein CAWSHSPGQAFF.

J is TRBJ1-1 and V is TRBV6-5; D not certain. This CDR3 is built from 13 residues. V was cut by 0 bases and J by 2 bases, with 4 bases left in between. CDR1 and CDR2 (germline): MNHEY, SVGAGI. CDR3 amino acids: CASSYSINTEAFF. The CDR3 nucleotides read TGTGCCAGCAGTTACTCGATAAACACTGAAGCTTTCTTT.

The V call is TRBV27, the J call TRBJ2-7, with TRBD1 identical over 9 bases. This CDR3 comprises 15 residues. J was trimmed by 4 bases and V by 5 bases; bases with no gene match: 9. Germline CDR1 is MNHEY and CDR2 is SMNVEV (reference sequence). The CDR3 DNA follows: TGTGCCAGCAGTCCTCCGGGACAGGGAGGGTACGAGCAGTACTTC. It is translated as CASSPPGQGGYEQYF.

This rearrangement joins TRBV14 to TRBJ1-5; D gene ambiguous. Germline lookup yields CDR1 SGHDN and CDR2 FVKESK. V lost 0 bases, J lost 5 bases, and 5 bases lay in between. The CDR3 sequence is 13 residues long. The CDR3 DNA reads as TGTGCCAGCAGCCAAGATAGTGATCAGCCCCAGCATTTT. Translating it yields CASSQDSDQPQHF.

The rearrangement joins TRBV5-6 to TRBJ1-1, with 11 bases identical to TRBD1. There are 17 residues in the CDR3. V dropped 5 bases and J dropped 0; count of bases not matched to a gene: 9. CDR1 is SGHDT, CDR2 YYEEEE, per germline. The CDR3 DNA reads TGTGCCAGCAGGGGATACCGGGACAGGGGGATGAACACTGAAGCTTTCTTT. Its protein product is CASRGYRDRGMNTEAFF.

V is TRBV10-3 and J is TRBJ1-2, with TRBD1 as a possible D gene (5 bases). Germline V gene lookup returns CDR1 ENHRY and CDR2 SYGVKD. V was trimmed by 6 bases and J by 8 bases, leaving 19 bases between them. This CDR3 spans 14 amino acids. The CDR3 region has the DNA TGTGCCATCAGCGGGGGGAGCAGGCTCGCGGGCTACACCTTC. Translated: CAISGGSRLAGYTF.

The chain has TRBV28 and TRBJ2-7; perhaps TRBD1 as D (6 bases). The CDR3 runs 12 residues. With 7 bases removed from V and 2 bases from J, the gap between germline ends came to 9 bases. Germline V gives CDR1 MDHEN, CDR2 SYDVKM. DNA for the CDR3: TGTGCCAGCACTCCAGGGGCCTACGAGCAGTACTTC. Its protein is CASTPGAYEQYF.

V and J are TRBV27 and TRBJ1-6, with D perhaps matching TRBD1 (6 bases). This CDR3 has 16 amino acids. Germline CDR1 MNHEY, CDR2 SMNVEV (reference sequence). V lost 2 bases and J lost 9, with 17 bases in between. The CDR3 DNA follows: TGTGCCAGCAGTTTACGGGGTACAGGGTTCGGTTCACCCCTCCACTTT. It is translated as CASSLRGTGFGSPLHF.

The CDR3: CASSSGQGFYGYTF. CDR3 nucleotide sequence: TGTGCCAGTAGTAGCGGACAGGGCTTCTATGGCTACACCTTC. The chain links TRBV19 to TRBJ1-2; 8 bases match TRBD1. This CDR3 contains 14 residues. Germline loops: CDR1 LNHDA, CDR2 SQIVND (reference sequence). The ends lost 4 bases at V and 4 bases at J; junction bases unmatched: 5.

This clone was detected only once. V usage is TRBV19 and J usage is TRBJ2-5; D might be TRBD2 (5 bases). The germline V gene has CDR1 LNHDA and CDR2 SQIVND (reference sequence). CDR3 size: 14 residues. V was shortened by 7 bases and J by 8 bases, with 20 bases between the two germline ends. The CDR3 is CASTQDFRVGTQYF. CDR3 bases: TGTGCCAGTACCCAGGACTTCCGGGTAGGAACCCAGTACTTC.

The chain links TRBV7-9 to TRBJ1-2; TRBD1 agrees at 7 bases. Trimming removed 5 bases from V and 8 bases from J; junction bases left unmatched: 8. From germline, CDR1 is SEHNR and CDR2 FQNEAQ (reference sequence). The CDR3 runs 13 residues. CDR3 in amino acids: CASSPTGDQGYTF. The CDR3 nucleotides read TGTGCCAGCAGCCCCACAGGGGATCAGGGCTACACCTTC.

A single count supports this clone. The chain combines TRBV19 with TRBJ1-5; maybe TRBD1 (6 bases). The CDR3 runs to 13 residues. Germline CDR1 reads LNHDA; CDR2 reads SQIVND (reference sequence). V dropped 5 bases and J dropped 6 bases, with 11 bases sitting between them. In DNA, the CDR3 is TGTGCCAGTAGTGCAGGGGCAAGTCAGCCCCAGCATTTT. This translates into CASSAGASQPQHF.

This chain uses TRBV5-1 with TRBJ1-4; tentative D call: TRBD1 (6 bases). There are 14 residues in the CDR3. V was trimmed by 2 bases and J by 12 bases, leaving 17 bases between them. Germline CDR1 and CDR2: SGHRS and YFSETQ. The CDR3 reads CASSFRGPDLELFF. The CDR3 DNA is TGCGCCAGCAGCTTCCGGGGGCCTGATCTGGAACTGTTTTTT.

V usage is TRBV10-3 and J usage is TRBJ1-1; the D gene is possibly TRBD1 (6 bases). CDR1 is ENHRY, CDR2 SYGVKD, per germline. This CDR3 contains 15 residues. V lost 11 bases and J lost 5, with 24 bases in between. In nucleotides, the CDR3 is TGTGCCTCGACCCGCGGGGACACCGTCGGGACTGAAGCTTTCTTT. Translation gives CASTRGDTVGTEAFF.

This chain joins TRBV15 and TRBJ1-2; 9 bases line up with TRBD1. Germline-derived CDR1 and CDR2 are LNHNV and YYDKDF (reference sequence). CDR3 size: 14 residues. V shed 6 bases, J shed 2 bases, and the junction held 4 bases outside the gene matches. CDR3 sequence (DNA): TGTGCCACCAGGATCGGACAGGGGAACTATGGCTACACCTTC. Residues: CATRIGQGNYGYTF. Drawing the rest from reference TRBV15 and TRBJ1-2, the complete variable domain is DAMVIQNPRYQVTQFGKPVTLSCSQTLNHNVMYWYQQKSSQAPKLLFHYYDKDFNNEADTPDNFQSRRPNTSFCFLDIRSPGLGDTAMYLCATRIGQGNYGYTFGSGTRLTVV.

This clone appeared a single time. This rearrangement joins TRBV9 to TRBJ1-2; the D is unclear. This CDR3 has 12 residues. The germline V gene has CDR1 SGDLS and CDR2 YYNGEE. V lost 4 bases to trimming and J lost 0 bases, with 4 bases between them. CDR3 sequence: CASSQANYGYTF. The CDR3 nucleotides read TGTGCCAGCAGCCAAGCTAACTATGGCTACACCTTC.

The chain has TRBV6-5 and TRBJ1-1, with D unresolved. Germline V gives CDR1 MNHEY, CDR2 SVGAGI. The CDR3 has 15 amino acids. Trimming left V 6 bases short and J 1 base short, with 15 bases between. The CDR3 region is CASRNKGFPNTEAFF. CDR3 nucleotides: TGTGCCAGCAGGAATAAAGGTTTTCCGAACACTGAAGCTTTCTTT.

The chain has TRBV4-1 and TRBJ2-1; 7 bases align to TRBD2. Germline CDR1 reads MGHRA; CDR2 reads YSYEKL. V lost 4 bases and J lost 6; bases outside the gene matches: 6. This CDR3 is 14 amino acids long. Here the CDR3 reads CASSRGGDFNEQFF. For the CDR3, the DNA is TGCGCCAGCAGCCGGGGGGGGGACTTCAATGAGCAGTTCTTC.

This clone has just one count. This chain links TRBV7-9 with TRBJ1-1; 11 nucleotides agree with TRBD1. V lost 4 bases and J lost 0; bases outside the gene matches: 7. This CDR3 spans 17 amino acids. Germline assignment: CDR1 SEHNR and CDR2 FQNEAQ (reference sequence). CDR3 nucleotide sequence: TGTGCCAGCAGCTCGGGGACAGGGGGGATTATGAACACTGAAGCTTTCTTT. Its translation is CASSSGTGGIMNTEAFF.

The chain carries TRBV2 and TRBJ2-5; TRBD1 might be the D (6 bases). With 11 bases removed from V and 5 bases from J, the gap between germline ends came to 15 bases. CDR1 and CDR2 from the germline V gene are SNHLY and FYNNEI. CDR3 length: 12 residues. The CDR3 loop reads CAGTGFGETQYF. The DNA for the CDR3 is TGTGCCGGTACAGGGTTTGGGGAGACCCAGTACTTC.

In nucleotides, the CDR3 is TGTGCCACCAGCGGGAGGAATCAGCCCCAGCATTTT. It yields the protein CATSGRNQPQHF. The chain joins TRBV15 to TRBJ1-5; D is ambiguous. V lost 5 bases and J lost 4, with 6 bases in between. Germline V gene lookup returns CDR1 LNHNV and CDR2 YYDKDF (reference sequence). This CDR3 has 12 residues.

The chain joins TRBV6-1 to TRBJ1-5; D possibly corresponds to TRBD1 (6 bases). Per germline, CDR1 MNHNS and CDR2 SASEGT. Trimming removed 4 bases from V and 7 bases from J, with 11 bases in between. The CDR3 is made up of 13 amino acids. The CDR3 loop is CASSVQGGQPQHF. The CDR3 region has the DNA TGTGCCAGCAGTGTACAGGGCGGACAGCCCCAGCATTTT.

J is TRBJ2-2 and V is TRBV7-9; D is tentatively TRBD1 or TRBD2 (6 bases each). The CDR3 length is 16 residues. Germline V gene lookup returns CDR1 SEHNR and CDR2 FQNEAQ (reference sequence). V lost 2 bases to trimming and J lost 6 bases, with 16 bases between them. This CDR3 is CASSLSRGQESGELFF. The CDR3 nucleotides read TGTGCCAGCAGCTTATCCCGGGGGCAAGAGTCCGGGGAGCTGTTTTTT.

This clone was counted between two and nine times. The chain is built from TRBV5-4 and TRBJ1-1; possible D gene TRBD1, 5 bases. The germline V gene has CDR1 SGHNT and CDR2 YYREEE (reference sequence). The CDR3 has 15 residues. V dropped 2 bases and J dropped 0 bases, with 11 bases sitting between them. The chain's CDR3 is CASSFQGALNTEAFF. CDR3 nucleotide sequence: TGTGCCAGCAGCTTCCAAGGGGCACTGAACACTGAAGCTTTCTTT.

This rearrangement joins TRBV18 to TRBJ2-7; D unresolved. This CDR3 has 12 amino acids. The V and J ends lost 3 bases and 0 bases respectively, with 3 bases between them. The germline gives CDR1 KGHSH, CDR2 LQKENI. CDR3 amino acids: CASSPDSYEQYF. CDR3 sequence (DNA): TGTGCCAGCTCACCCGACTCCTACGAGCAGTACTTC.

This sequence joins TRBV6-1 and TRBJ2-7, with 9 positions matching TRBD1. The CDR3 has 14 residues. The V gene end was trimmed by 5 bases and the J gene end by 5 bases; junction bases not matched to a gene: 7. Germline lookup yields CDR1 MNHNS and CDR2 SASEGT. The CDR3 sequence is CASSTGGRRDEQYF. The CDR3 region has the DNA TGTGCCAGCAGTACAGGGGGCAGGAGGGACGAGCAGTACTTC.